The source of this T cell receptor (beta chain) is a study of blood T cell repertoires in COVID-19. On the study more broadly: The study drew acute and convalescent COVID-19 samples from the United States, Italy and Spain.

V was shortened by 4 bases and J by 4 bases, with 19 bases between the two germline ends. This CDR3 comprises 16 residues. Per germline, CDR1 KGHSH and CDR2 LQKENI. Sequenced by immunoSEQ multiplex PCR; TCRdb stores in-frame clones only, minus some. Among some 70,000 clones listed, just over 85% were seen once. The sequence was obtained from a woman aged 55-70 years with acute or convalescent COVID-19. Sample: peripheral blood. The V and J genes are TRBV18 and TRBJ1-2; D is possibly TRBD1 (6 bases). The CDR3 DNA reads TGTGCCAGCTCACTTGCTAACCCGGGACACACCTATGGCTACACCTTC. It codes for CASSLANPGHTYGYTF.